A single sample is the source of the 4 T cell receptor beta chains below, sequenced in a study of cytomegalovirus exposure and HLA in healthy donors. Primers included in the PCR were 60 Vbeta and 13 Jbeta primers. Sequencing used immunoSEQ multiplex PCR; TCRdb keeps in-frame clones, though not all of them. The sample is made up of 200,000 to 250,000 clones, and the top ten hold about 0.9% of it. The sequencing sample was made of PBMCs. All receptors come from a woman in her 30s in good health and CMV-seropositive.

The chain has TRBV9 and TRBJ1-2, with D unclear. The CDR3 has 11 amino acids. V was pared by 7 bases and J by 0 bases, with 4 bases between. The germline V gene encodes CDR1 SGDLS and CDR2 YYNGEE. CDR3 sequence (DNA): TGTGCCAGCGGAGCTAACTATGGCTACACCTTC. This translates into CASGANYGYTF. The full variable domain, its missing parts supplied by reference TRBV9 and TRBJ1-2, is DSGVTQTPKHLITATGQRVTLRCSPRSGDLSVYWYQQSLDQGLQFLIQYYNGEERAKGNILERFSAQQFPDLHSELNLSSLELGDSALYFCASGANYGYTFGSGTRLTVV.

Written as DNA, the CDR3 is TGTGCCAGTAGTATAGACAGGGCCACTGAAGCTTTCTTT. It yields the protein CASSIDRATEAFF. The chain carries TRBV19 and TRBJ1-1, with D maybe TRBD1 (5 bases). Germline V lookup: CDR1 LNHDA, CDR2 SQIVND (reference sequence). The length of the CDR3 is 13 residues. Trimming cost V 0 bases and J 4 bases, with 6 bases left between them.

The CDR3 sequence: CASSSGQGVGNEKLFF. CDR3 nucleotide sequence: TGTGCCAGCAGTTCCGGACAGGGGGTGGGTAATGAAAAACTGTTTTTT. The chain carries TRBV28 and TRBJ1-4; 10 bases are a match to TRBD1. Germline values: CDR1 MDHEN, CDR2 SYDVKM. CDR3 size: 16 residues. V was pared by 4 bases and J by 4 bases, with 6 bases of the junction left unmatched.

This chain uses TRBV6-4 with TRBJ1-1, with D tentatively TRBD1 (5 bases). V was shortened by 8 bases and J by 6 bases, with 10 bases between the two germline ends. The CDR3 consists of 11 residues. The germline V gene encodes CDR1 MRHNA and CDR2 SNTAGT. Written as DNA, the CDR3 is TGTGCCAGCCGTGGGGGGGCTGAAGCTTTCTTT. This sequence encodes CASRGGAEAFF.